This T cell receptor (beta chain) stems from a study of cytomegalovirus exposure and HLA in healthy donors. Study details: In a later analysis, it was reported that the roughly 130 validation repertoires had been produced on the same platform as the roughly 700 repertoires belonging to the first cohort. Findings of the study overall: Later, an analysis found that TCR clusters from the first cohort tended to co-occur in the 120 or so validation repertoires. According to the study, around 160 TCR beta chains were cytomegalovirus-associated. In vitro work confirmed that three CMV-associated chains recognize CMV antigens.

CDR3 size: 15 residues. Between the trimmed V and J ends, which lost 0 bases and 10 bases, there was a span of 16 bases. Germline values: CDR1 SGHDT, CDR2 YYEEEE. As regards this clone: Antigen: not known.

Generated by immunoSEQ multiplex PCR, the TCRdb table keeps only in-frame clones and is missing some. The table lists 55,000 to 70,000 clones, 91% of them singletons. The chain is built from TRBV5-6 and TRBJ1-4, with D possibly being TRBD1 (6 bases). The receptor comes from a young man in good health and CMV-seronegative. The material sequenced was PBMCs. Here the CDR3 reads CASSLGGGLGGKLFF. As DNA, the CDR3 is TGTGCCAGCAGCTTGGGCGGGGGGCTTGGGGGAAAACTGTTTTTT.